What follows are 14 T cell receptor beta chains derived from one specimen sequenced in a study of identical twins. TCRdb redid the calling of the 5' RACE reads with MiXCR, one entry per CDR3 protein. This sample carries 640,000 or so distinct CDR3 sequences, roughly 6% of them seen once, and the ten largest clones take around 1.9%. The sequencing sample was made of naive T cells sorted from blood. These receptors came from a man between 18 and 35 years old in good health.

CDR3: CATSRRTGGDQPQHF. DNA of the CDR3: TGTGCCACCAGCAGAAGGACAGGGGGGGATCAGCCCCAGCATTTT. The rearrangement uses TRBV15 and TRBJ1-5, with 10 bases matching TRBD1. The CDR3 totals 15 residues. Germline V gene sequence: CDR1 LNHNV, CDR2 YYDKDF (reference sequence). Trimming removed 2 bases from V and 5 bases from J; junction bases left unmatched: 3.

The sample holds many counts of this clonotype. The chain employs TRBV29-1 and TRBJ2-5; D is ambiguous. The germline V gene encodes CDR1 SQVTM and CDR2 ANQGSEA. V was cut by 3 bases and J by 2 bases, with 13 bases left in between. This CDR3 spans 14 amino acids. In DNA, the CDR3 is TGCAGCGTTGATGAGAGGACCGAACAAGAGACCCAGTACTTC. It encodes CSVDERTEQETQYF.

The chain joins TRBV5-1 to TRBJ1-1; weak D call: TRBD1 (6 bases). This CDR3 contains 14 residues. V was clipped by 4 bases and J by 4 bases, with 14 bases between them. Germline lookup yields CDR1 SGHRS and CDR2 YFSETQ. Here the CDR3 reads CASSLGVQGTEAFF. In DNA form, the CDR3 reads TGCGCCAGCAGCCTCGGGGTACAGGGCACTGAAGCTTTCTTT. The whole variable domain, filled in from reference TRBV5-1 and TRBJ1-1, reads KAGVTQTPRYLIKTRGQQVTLSCSPISGHRSVSWYQQTPGQGLQFLFEYFSETQRNKGNFPGRFSGRQFSNSRSEMNVSTLELGDSALYLCASSLGVQGTEAFFGQGTRLTVV.

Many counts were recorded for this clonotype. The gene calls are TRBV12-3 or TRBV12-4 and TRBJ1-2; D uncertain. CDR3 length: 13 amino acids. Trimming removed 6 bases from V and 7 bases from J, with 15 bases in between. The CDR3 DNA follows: TGTGCCAGCAGCGAGGGAGTTTCCTCTGGCTACACCTTC. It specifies CASSEGVSSGYTF.

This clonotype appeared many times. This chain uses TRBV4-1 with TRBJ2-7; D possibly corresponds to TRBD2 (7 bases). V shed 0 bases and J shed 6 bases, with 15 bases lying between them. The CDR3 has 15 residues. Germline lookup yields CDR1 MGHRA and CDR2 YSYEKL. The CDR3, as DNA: TGCGCCAGCAGCCAAGAGGCGGGGGCCCTGTCCGAGCAGTACGTC. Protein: CASSQEAGALSEQYV.

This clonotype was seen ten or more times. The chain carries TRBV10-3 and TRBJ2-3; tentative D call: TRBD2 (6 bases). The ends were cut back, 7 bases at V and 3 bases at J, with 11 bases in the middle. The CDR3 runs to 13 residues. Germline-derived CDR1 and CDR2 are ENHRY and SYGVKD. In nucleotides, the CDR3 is TGTGCCATCAATGCCGGGACTACAGATACGCAGTATTTT. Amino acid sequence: CAINAGTTDTQYF.

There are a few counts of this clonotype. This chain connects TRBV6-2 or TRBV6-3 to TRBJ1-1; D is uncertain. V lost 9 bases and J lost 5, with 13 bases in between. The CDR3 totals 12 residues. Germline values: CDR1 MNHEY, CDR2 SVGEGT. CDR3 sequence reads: CARVGARTEAFF. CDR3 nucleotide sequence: TGTGCCAGGGTGGGTGCGAGGACTGAAGCTTTCTTT.

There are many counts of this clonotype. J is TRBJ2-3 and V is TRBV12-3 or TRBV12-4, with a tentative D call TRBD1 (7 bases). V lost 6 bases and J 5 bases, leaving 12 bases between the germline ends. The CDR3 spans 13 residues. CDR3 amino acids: CASSPQGGDTQYF. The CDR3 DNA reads TGTGCCAGCAGCCCTCAGGGGGGAGATACGCAGTATTTT.

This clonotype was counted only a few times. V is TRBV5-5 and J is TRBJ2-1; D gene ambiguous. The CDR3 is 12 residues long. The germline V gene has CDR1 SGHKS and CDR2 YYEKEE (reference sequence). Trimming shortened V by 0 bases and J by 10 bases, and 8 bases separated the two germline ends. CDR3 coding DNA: TGTGCCAGCAGCTTGGTGTTCAGGGAGCAGTTCTTC. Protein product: CASSLVFREQFF.

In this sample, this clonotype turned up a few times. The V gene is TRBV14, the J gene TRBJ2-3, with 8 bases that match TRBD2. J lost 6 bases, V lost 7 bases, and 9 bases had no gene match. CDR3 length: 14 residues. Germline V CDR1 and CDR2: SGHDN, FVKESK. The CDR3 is CASTPTSGWDTQYF. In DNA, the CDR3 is TGTGCCAGCACTCCAACTAGCGGCTGGGATACGCAGTATTTT. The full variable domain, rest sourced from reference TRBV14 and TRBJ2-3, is EAGVTQFPSHSVIEKGQTVTLRCDPISGHDNLYWYRRVMGKEIKFLLHFVKESKQDESGMPNNRFLAERTGGTYSTLKVQPAELEDSGVYFCASTPTSGWDTQYFGPGTRLTVL.

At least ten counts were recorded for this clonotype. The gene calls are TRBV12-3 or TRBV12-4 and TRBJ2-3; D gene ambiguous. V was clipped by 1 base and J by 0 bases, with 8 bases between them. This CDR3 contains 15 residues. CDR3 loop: CASSLVRWSTDTQYF. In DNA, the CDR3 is TGTGCCAGCAGTTTAGTCAGGTGGAGCACAGATACGCAGTATTTT.

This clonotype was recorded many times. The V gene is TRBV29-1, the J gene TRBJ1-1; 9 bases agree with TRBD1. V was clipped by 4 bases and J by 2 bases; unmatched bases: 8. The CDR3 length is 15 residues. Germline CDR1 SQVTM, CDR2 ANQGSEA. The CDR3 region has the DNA TGCAGCGTTGTAAAGGGGACAGGGATCAACACTGAAGCTTTCTTT. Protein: CSVVKGTGINTEAFF.

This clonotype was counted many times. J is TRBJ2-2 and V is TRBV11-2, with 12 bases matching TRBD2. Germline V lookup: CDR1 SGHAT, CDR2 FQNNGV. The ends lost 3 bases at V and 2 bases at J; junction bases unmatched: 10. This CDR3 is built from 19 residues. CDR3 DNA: TGTGCCAGCAGCTTCAAGACTAGCGGGAGCGATCAAAACACCGGGGAGCTGTTTTTT. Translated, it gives CASSFKTSGSDQNTGELFF.

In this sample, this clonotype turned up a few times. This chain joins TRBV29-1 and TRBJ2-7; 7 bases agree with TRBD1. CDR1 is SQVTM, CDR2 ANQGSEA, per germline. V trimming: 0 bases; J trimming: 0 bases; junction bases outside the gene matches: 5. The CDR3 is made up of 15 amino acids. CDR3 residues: CSVEDPQGDSYEQYF. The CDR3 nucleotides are TGCAGCGTTGAAGATCCGCAGGGGGACTCCTACGAGCAGTACTTC.